This record looks at one T cell receptor beta chain sequence and its context. Germline lookup yields CDR1 MDHEN and CDR2 SYDVKM. The V gene lost 7 bases and the J gene lost 2 bases, with 12 bases spanning the gap. This CDR3 region has 14 residues. The sample originates from a study of CD8+ T cells in alopecia areata. Extracted RNA was reverse transcribed, and the resulting cDNA served as sequencing template. TCRdb keeps only in-frame clones here, not all; method: immunoSEQ multiplex PCR. The profile shows about 150,000 clones, 47% of them singletons. The clonotype comes from a human donor with alopecia areata. Sequencing was done on a sample of CD4+ T cells sorted from blood. The V and J genes are TRBV28 and TRBJ2-1; D may be TRBD2 (5 bases). The CDR3, as DNA: TGTGCCAGCACCTCGGGATTCCCCTACAATGAGCAGTTCTTC. Protein product: CASTSGFPYNEQFF.